Included here is one TCR beta chain sequence, with context. V lost 7 bases and J lost 0, with 8 bases in between. CDR3 size: 13 residues. The germline V gene encodes CDR1 MNHNY and CDR2 SVGAGI (reference sequence). The data derive from a study of shared clonotypes between healthy human individuals. Generated by immunoSEQ multiplex PCR, the TCRdb table keeps only in-frame clones and is missing some. The repertoire holds about 1.1 million clones, 70% to 85% seen once, with about 0.89% in the top ten. Sequencing was carried out using memory CD4+ T cells from PBMCs. Subset here: CD45RA-negative fraction. V gene TRBV6-6 combines with J gene TRBJ2-3; the D is unclear. The source is a man younger than 35 in good health. Some clones in this sample may be carry-over from other donors' samples. The CDR3 here is CASTPSSTDTQYF. CDR3 coding DNA: TGTGCCAGCACCCCCTCTAGCACAGATACGCAGTATTTT.